A selection of T cell receptor beta chains follows, all from one sample in a study of metastatic and nonmetastatic thyroid tumors. TCRdb re-analyzed the PCR reads using MiXCR. The sample holds roughly 83,000 clones; just under 15% are singletons and the top ten take roughly 3.6%. The sample comprised blood. The receptors derive from a female donor with papillary thyroid cancer or a benign thyroid nodule (not recorded which). Some clones in this sample may be carry-over from other donors' samples. The CDR3 runs from the conserved cysteine through the conserved F or W. D genes are given only for firm matches. Rows may omit the clone size; those that give it use once, few, many or a size class.

j_call: TRBJ2-3
d_call: TRBD2
clone_size: many
v_call: TRBV5-1
cdr3_nt: TGCGCCAGCAGCTTGCGGGGGGGCTCTAGCACAGATACGCAGTATTTT
cdr3_aa: CASSLRGGSSTDTQYF

j_call: TRBJ1-2
d_call: TRBD1
clone_size: few
v_call: TRBV19
cdr3_nt: TGTGCCAGTAGTATTGGGACAGGGTATGGCCACGCCTTC
cdr3_aa: CASSIGTGYGHAF

j_call: TRBJ2-1
d_call: NA
clone_size: NA
v_call: TRBV13
cdr3_nt: TGTGCCAGCAGCTTAGCGTGGCGCCAGCAGTTCTTC
cdr3_aa: CASSLAWRQQFF

j_call: TRBJ2-7
d_call: TRBD1
clone_size: NA
v_call: TRBV5-1
cdr3_nt: TGCGCCAGCAGCTTGGGGACGGGACAGTACGAGCAGTACTTC
cdr3_aa: CASSLGTGQYEQYF

j_call: TRBJ1-6
d_call: NA
clone_size: many
v_call: TRBV19
cdr3_nt: TGTGCCAGTAGGATAGGGAGTTCCTATAATTCACCCCTCCACTTT
cdr3_aa: CASRIGSSYNSPLHF

j_call: TRBJ2-3
d_call: TRBD2
clone_size: many
v_call: TRBV24-1
cdr3_nt: TGTGCCACCAGTGCCCTAGCGGGGGTAAGCACAGATACGCAGTATTTT
cdr3_aa: CATSALAGVSTDTQYF

j_call: TRBJ2-3
d_call: NA
clone_size: many
v_call: TRBV7-3
cdr3_nt: TGTGCCAGCAGCCCCATCCAGGGGGGTGGCACAGATACGCAGTATTTT
cdr3_aa: CASSPIQGGGTDTQYF

j_call: TRBJ2-3
d_call: NA
clone_size: many
v_call: TRBV3-1
cdr3_nt: TGTGCCAGCAGCCAAGCTAGCACAGATACGCAGTATTTT
cdr3_aa: CASSQASTDTQYF

j_call: TRBJ1-4
d_call: NA
clone_size: NA
v_call: TRBV4-3
cdr3_nt: TGCGCCAGCAGCCAAGATATAAGGGCTAATAGTGAAAAACTGTTTTTT
cdr3_aa: CASSQDIRANSEKLFF

j_call: TRBJ1-1
d_call: NA
clone_size: many
v_call: TRBV6-1
cdr3_nt: TGTGCCAGCAGCGCAGGGACTTGGGGGGGCACTGAAGCTTTCTTT
cdr3_aa: CASSAGTWGGTEAFF

j_call: TRBJ2-1
d_call: NA
clone_size: many
v_call: TRBV9
cdr3_nt: TGTGCCAGCAGCGGGGACGGAAATGAGCAGTTCTTC
cdr3_aa: CASSGDGNEQFF

j_call: TRBJ1-1
d_call: TRBD1
clone_size: many
v_call: TRBV6-2/TRBV6-3
cdr3_nt: TGTGCCAGCAGTTACGGGGGGACAGGGGTCGTTGGTGAAGCTTTCTTT
cdr3_aa: CASSYGGTGVVGEAFF

j_call: TRBJ1-4
d_call: NA
clone_size: many
v_call: TRBV24-1
cdr3_nt: TGTGCCACCATCCGCCGAGGGGAGGGGGAAAAACTGTTTTTT
cdr3_aa: CATIRRGEGEKLFF

j_call: TRBJ1-6
d_call: NA
clone_size: many
v_call: TRBV27
cdr3_nt: TGTGCCAGCAGAGACGATCGGAGCTCCTATAATTCACCCCTCCACTTT
cdr3_aa: CASRDDRSSYNSPLHF

j_call: TRBJ2-7
d_call: NA
clone_size: NA
v_call: TRBV20-1
cdr3_nt: TGCAGTGCCTCGGACCGAACCTACGAGCAGTACTTC
cdr3_aa: CSASDRTYEQYF

j_call: TRBJ2-3
d_call: TRBD2
clone_size: many
v_call: TRBV2
cdr3_nt: TGTGCCAGCAGGGGCGGGGGGCTAGCGGCCAGCACAGATACGCAGTATTTT
cdr3_aa: CASRGGGLAASTDTQYF

j_call: TRBJ2-3
d_call: NA
clone_size: many
v_call: TRBV9
cdr3_nt: TGTGCCAGCAGCGTAGATCCGGATACGCAGTATTTT
cdr3_aa: CASSVDPDTQYF

j_call: TRBJ2-7
d_call: NA
clone_size: many
v_call: TRBV28
cdr3_nt: TGTGCCAGCAGTTTAGGCAGTTACGAGCAGTACTTC
cdr3_aa: CASSLGSYEQYF

j_call: TRBJ1-1
d_call: NA
clone_size: many
v_call: TRBV11-1
cdr3_nt: TGTGCCAGCAGCTTAGAATCGACAGGTGGGGGCACTGAAGCTTTCTTT
cdr3_aa: CASSLESTGGGTEAFF

j_call: TRBJ1-5
d_call: NA
clone_size: many
v_call: TRBV19
cdr3_nt: TGTGCCAGTGGTGGACAGATGGGAAACCAGCCCCAGCATTTT
cdr3_aa: CASGGQMGNQPQHF

j_call: TRBJ1-1
d_call: NA
clone_size: many
v_call: TRBV12-3/TRBV12-4
cdr3_nt: TGTGCCAGCAGTTTAACAGTGAACACTGAAGCTTTCTTT
cdr3_aa: CASSLTVNTEAFF

j_call: TRBJ2-7
d_call: TRBD1
clone_size: many
v_call: TRBV6-1
cdr3_nt: TGTGCCAGCAGCGATGACAGGGTAAATTACTACGAGCAGTACTTC
cdr3_aa: CASSDDRVNYYEQYF

j_call: TRBJ2-7
d_call: NA
clone_size: few
v_call: TRBV24-1
cdr3_nt: TGTGCCACCAGTCATTCGCGGGTGGCCCATTACGAGCAGTACTTC
cdr3_aa: CATSHSRVAHYEQYF

j_call: TRBJ1-6
d_call: NA
clone_size: many
v_call: TRBV19
cdr3_nt: TGTGCCAGTAGTGGGCCGGGACGGAATTCACCCCTCCACTTT
cdr3_aa: CASSGPGRNSPLHF

j_call: TRBJ2-1
d_call: NA
clone_size: many
v_call: TRBV12-3/TRBV12-4
cdr3_nt: TGTGCCAGCAGTTTAAGGCGGGGGCCCAATGAGCAGTTCTTC
cdr3_aa: CASSLRRGPNEQFF

j_call: TRBJ1-5
d_call: TRBD1
clone_size: many
v_call: TRBV7-2
cdr3_nt: TGTGCCAGCAGCTCGAAGGGACAGGGGGCTGGTCAGCCCCAGCATTTT
cdr3_aa: CASSSKGQGAGQPQHF

j_call: TRBJ1-1
d_call: NA
clone_size: many
v_call: TRBV9
cdr3_nt: TGTGCCAGCAGCGTAGGCTCCGGGGGGAAGGGGGGTGAAGCTTTCTTT
cdr3_aa: CASSVGSGGKGGEAFF

j_call: TRBJ1-1
d_call: NA
clone_size: many
v_call: TRBV7-9
cdr3_nt: TGTGCCAGCAGCTTAACCCTAAACACTGAAGCTTTCTTT
cdr3_aa: CASSLTLNTEAFF

j_call: TRBJ1-5
d_call: NA
clone_size: NA
v_call: TRBV6-4
cdr3_nt: TGTTCCAGCAGTGACTCTCGCGGAGAATGTAAAGGGGGGGAAAATCAGCCCCAGCATTTT
cdr3_aa: CSSSDSRGECKGGENQPQHF

j_call: TRBJ1-1
d_call: NA
clone_size: many
v_call: TRBV28
cdr3_nt: TGTGCCAGCAGTTCCAGGGGATCGAGAGCTTTCTTT
cdr3_aa: CASSSRGSRAFF

j_call: TRBJ2-1
d_call: NA
clone_size: many
v_call: TRBV7-8
cdr3_nt: TGTGCCAGCAGCTTCCGGGACCTAACCTACAATGAGCAGTTCTTC
cdr3_aa: CASSFRDLTYNEQFF

j_call: TRBJ1-2
d_call: TRBD1
clone_size: many
v_call: TRBV25-1
cdr3_nt: TGTGCCAGCAACCGGGACAGTTATATGCTCACCTTC
cdr3_aa: CASNRDSYMLTF

j_call: TRBJ2-3
d_call: TRBD2
clone_size: many
v_call: TRBV20-1
cdr3_nt: TGCAGTGCTAGAGAGCTAGCGGTCTCAGATACGCAGTATTTT
cdr3_aa: CSARELAVSDTQYF

j_call: TRBJ2-7
d_call: NA
clone_size: many
v_call: TRBV5-1
cdr3_nt: TGCGCCAGCAGCTTGGCAAGGAACGAGCAGTACTTC
cdr3_aa: CASSLARNEQYF

j_call: TRBJ1-2
d_call: NA
clone_size: many
v_call: TRBV6-1
cdr3_nt: TGTGCCAGCGGACTAGGGGTAGGGTATGGCTACACCTTC
cdr3_aa: CASGLGVGYGYTF

j_call: TRBJ1-3
d_call: NA
clone_size: many
v_call: TRBV4-1
cdr3_nt: TGCGCCAGCAGCCACCCCTTTAGAGCGAGGGGAAACACCATATATTTT
cdr3_aa: CASSHPFRARGNTIYF

j_call: TRBJ1-1
d_call: NA
clone_size: many
v_call: TRBV19
cdr3_nt: TGTGCCAGTAAAGACAGGTCTTCGAACACTGAAGCTTTCTTT
cdr3_aa: CASKDRSSNTEAFF

j_call: TRBJ2-1
d_call: NA
clone_size: many
v_call: TRBV7-3
cdr3_nt: TGTGCCAGCAGCTTAATTGGGGGGAGCTCCTACAATGAGCAGTTCTTC
cdr3_aa: CASSLIGGSSYNEQFF

j_call: TRBJ1-4
d_call: NA
clone_size: many
v_call: TRBV7-2
cdr3_nt: TGTGCCAGCAGCTACTTCCCTCGGGCCCTCTCCTCAAAACTGTTTTTT
cdr3_aa: CASSYFPRALSSKLFF

j_call: TRBJ1-6
d_call: NA
clone_size: many
v_call: TRBV24-1
cdr3_nt: TGTGCCACCTATCTGAGGGGGGGAAAGGCCTATAATTCACCCCTCCACTTT
cdr3_aa: CATYLRGGKAYNSPLHF

j_call: TRBJ2-1
d_call: NA
clone_size: NA
v_call: TRBV4-1
cdr3_nt: TGCGCCAGCAGCCAAACAGGGTCCCCCTACAATGAGCAGTTCTTC
cdr3_aa: CASSQTGSPYNEQFF

j_call: TRBJ2-7
d_call: NA
clone_size: NA
v_call: TRBV10-1
cdr3_nt: TGCGCCAGCAGTGAGATCGGGGGGCGGGGGTACGAGCAGTACTTC
cdr3_aa: CASSEIGGRGYEQYF

j_call: TRBJ2-7
d_call: TRBD1
clone_size: many
v_call: TRBV28
cdr3_nt: TGTGCCAGCAGTTTCAACCCGACAGGGGAGCAGTACTTC
cdr3_aa: CASSFNPTGEQYF

j_call: TRBJ2-7
d_call: NA
clone_size: many
v_call: TRBV29-1
cdr3_nt: TGCAGCGCCCAGGCCGGGGGAGGCTACGAGCAGTACTTC
cdr3_aa: CSAQAGGGYEQYF

j_call: TRBJ2-7
d_call: TRBD2
clone_size: few
v_call: TRBV6-5
cdr3_nt: TGTGCCAGCAGTTCGGGGGGGGTGGAGTCCTACGAGCAGTACTTC
cdr3_aa: CASSSGGVESYEQYF

j_call: TRBJ2-7
d_call: TRBD1
clone_size: many
v_call: TRBV25-1
cdr3_nt: TGTGCCAGCAGTGCCCGGGACAGGGGGCACGAGCAGTACTTC
cdr3_aa: CASSARDRGHEQYF

j_call: TRBJ1-6
d_call: NA
clone_size: many
v_call: TRBV5-5
cdr3_nt: TGTGCCAGCAGCTGGGAGGGACACGTGAATTCACCCCTCCACTTT
cdr3_aa: CASSWEGHVNSPLHF

j_call: TRBJ1-2
d_call: TRBD1
clone_size: NA
v_call: TRBV20-1
cdr3_nt: TGCAGTGCTAGGTTTGCTAGTTTTGGGGACAGGGCGAATTTTAACTATGGCTACACCTTC
cdr3_aa: CSARFASFGDRANFNYGYTF